Listed below are T cell receptor beta chains from one sample, sequenced in a study of blood T cell repertoires in COVID-19. Data came from immunoSEQ multiplex PCR; TCRdb stores just in-frame clones and leaves some out. The sample includes about 320,000 clones, about nine tenths of them seen just once. What was sequenced was PBMCs or T cells enriched from blood (not recorded which). These receptors came from a man aged 55 to 70 who had recovered from COVID-19. Both conserved end residues are part of each CDR3. Each record gives: clone size, J gene, D gene, V gene, CDR3 protein, CDR3 DNA. A D gene is named only where the DNA matches it firmly. The size of a clone is reported for some rows only, either as once, few or many, or as a class for expanded clones.

>.|TRBJ2-3|TRBD2|TRBV6-5
CASSYSSSGKVTQYF
TGTGCCAGCAGTTACTCGTCTAGCGGGAAGGTTACGCAGTATTTT
>.|TRBJ2-3|.|TRBV7-3
CASKLTGGQTDTQYF
TGTGCCAGCAAATTAACGGGGGGACAGACGGATACGCAGTATTTT
>.|TRBJ2-7|TRBD2|TRBV5-8
CASSTGLAGVEEQYF
TGTGCCAGCAGCACGGGACTAGCGGGAGTTGAAGAGCAGTACTTC
>.|TRBJ2-7|TRBD1|TRBV28
CASHNRGHTYEQYF
TGTGCCAGCCATAACAGGGGCCATACCTACGAGCAGTACTTC
>.|TRBJ2-7|.|TRBV7-9
CASSLVGRTYEQYF
TGTGCCAGCAGCTTAGTTGGGCGGACTTACGAGCAGTACTTC
>.|TRBJ2-2|.|TRBV24-1
CATSSRDYATGELFF
TGTGCCACCAGTAGCAGGGATTATGCCACCGGGGAGCTGTTTTTT
>.|TRBJ1-2|.|TRBV4-3
CASSQITGFYGYTF
TGCGCCAGCAGCCAGATCACAGGGTTCTATGGCTACACCTTC
>.|TRBJ1-5|TRBD1|TRBV19
CASSTPTGSSNQPQHF
TGTGCCAGTAGTACCCCGACAGGGTCTAGCAATCAGCCCCAGCATTTT
>.|TRBJ1-6|TRBD1|TRBV28
CASSFRGQGRTPLHF
TGTGCCAGCAGTTTTCGGGGACAGGGGAGGACACCCCTCCACTTT
>.|TRBJ2-7|TRBD1|TRBV5-4
CASSKDREGYEQYF
TGTGCCAGCAGCAAGGACAGGGAAGGATACGAGCAGTACTTC
>.|TRBJ1-2|TRBD1|TRBV18
CASSVRQGDYGYTF
TGTGCCAGCTCAGTACGACAGGGCGACTATGGCTACACCTTC
>.|TRBJ2-7|TRBD1|TRBV19
CASSPRDRKYEQYF
TGTGCCAGTAGCCCGCGGGACAGGAAATACGAGCAGTACTTC
>.|TRBJ1-2|.|TRBV28
CASSLLGGGYTF
TGTGCCAGCAGTTTACTAGGAGGGGGCTACACCTTC
>.|TRBJ2-3|.|TRBV13
CASSLYASPFTDTQYF
TGTGCCAGCAGCTTATACGCTAGCCCTTTTACAGATACGCAGTATTTT
>.|TRBJ2-1|TRBD2|TRBV29-1
CSSPGLAGYNEQFF
TGCAGCTCACCGGGACTAGCGGGTTACAATGAGCAGTTCTTC
>.|TRBJ2-1|TRBD2|TRBV5-4
CASSAGLAGDNEQFF
TGTGCCAGCAGCGCGGGACTAGCGGGAGACAATGAGCAGTTCTTC
>once|TRBJ1-6|.|TRBV3-1/TRBV3-2
CASSQAEQYNSPLHF
TGTGCCAGCAGCCAAGCGGAGCAGTATAATTCACCCCTCCACTTT
>.|TRBJ2-5|TRBD2|TRBV24-1
CATSDFSGRGETQYF
TGTGCCACCAGTGATTTTAGCGGGAGGGGAGAGACCCAGTACTTC
>.|TRBJ2-4|.|TRBV7-2
CASSKDWGPTIQYF
TGTGCCAGCAGCAAGGACTGGGGGCCTACCATTCAGTACTTC
>few|TRBJ1-2|.|TRBV6-5
CASRRGVTSGYTF
TGTGCCAGCAGAAGGGGTGTAACCTCTGGCTACACCTTC
>.|TRBJ2-5|TRBD2|TRBV28
CASRVAGGGETQYF
TGTGCCAGCAGAGTAGCGGGAGGGGGAGAGACCCAGTACTTC
>.|TRBJ2-7|TRBD1|TRBV5-4
CASSLDRISREQYF
TGTGCCAGCAGTCTGGACAGGATTTCCAGAGAGCAGTACTTC
>once|TRBJ1-3|.|TRBV2
CASSAQTGSGNTIYF
TGTGCCAGCAGTGCCCAGACAGGATCTGGAAACACCATATATTTT
>.|TRBJ2-1|.|TRBV18
CASSPHPEYNEQFF
TGTGCCAGCTCACCACATCCGGAGTACAATGAGCAGTTCTTC
>.|TRBJ2-7|.|TRBV7-9
CASSLASPSEQYF
TGTGCCAGCAGCTTAGCATCTCCGAGCGAGCAGTACTTC
>.|TRBJ2-7|TRBD1|TRBV6-4
CASTRDSLRIEQYF
TGTGCCAGCACCCGGGACAGCCTTAGGATCGAGCAGTACTTC
>.|TRBJ2-1|TRBD1|TRBV6-4
CASSGNRGDFDEQFF
TGTGCCAGCAGTGGAAACAGGGGGGATTTCGATGAGCAGTTCTTC
>.|TRBJ1-1|.|TRBV11-2
CASSLVGGRLNTEAFF
TGTGCCAGCAGCTTAGTGGGAGGGAGACTGAACACTGAAGCTTTCTTT
>.|TRBJ1-1|TRBD1|TRBV6-5
CASSYSGQGNTEAFF
TGTGCCAGCAGTTACTCGGGACAGGGTAACACTGAAGCTTTCTTT
>few|TRBJ1-5|.|TRBV7-2
CASSLEGWGQPQHF
TGTGCCAGCAGCTTAGAGGGGTGGGGTCAGCCCCAGCATTTT
>.|TRBJ2-4|.|TRBV28
CASSLLTGSKNIQYF
TGTGCCAGCAGTTTATTAACCGGGAGCAAAAACATTCAGTACTTC
>.|TRBJ1-6|TRBD1|TRBV9
CASSVARTGNSPLHF
TGTGCCAGCAGCGTAGCTAGGACAGGGAATTCACCCCTCCACTTT
>.|TRBJ2-1|TRBD2|TRBV27
CASSRGLDTDEQFF
TGTGCCAGCAGTCGGGGACTAGATACGGATGAGCAGTTCTTC
>.|TRBJ2-2|TRBD2|TRBV19
CASSRLAGGYNTGELFF
TGTGCCAGTAGTAGGTTAGCGGGAGGATATAACACCGGGGAGCTGTTTTTT
>.|TRBJ1-2|TRBD1|TRBV6-2/TRBV6-3
CASSYTWTGDGYTF
TGTGCCAGCAGTTATACTTGGACAGGGGATGGCTACACCTTC
>.|TRBJ1-1|.|TRBV3-1/TRBV3-2
CASSQEAGELEAFF
TGTGCCAGCAGCCAAGAAGCAGGGGAACTTGAAGCTTTCTTT
>.|TRBJ1-5|.|TRBV2
CASSQDRFNQPQHF
TGTGCCAGCAGCCAAGACAGGTTTAATCAGCCCCAGCATTTT
>.|TRBJ1-1|.|TRBV27
CASSLDSGGNTEAFF
TGTGCCAGCAGTTTAGATTCGGGGGGCAACACTGAAGCTTTCTTT
>.|TRBJ2-7|.|TRBV6-5
CASSQRRFSYEQYF
TGTGCCAGCAGTCAACGGCGGTTCTCCTACGAGCAGTACTTC
>.|TRBJ1-1|TRBD1|TRBV20-1
CSASKGAGTEAFF
TGCAGTGCTAGTAAGGGGGCCGGCACTGAAGCTTTCTTT
>.|TRBJ1-1|.|TRBV6-5
CASSSDYRVSEAFF
TGTGCCAGCAGTTCCGACTACAGGGTGTCTGAAGCTTTCTTT
>.|TRBJ2-6|TRBD1|TRBV5-8
CASSALTGLAGANVLTF
TGTGCCAGCAGCGCCCTGACAGGGTTAGCTGGGGCCAACGTCCTGACTTTC
>.|TRBJ2-5|TRBD2|TRBV7-2
CASSLAGAGVVETQYF
TGTGCCAGCAGCTTAGCAGGTGCGGGAGTAGTAGAGACCCAGTACTTC
>.|TRBJ2-3|TRBD2|TRBV28
CASSRSRLAGTDTQYF
TGTGCCAGCAGTCGAAGCAGACTAGCAGGCACAGATACGCAGTATTTT
>.|TRBJ1-1|.|TRBV19
CASSRQGNMNTEAFF
TGTGCCAGTAGTCGTCAGGGAAACATGAACACTGAAGCTTTCTTT
>.|TRBJ2-5|.|TRBV5-1
CASTGGINPPGETQYF
TGCGCCAGCACCGGCGGGATTAATCCCCCGGGAGAGACCCAGTACTTC
>.|TRBJ2-3|TRBD2|TRBV7-9
CASTPTGTSGSDTQYF
TGTGCCAGCACCCCCACCGGGACTAGCGGGAGCGATACGCAGTATTTT
>.|TRBJ2-7|TRBD1|TRBV5-1
CASSLGGTGFDEQYF
TGCGCCAGCAGCTTGGGGGGGACAGGGTTCGACGAGCAGTACTTC